These T cell receptor beta chains were read from a single sample in a study of neurological immune-mediated disorders. TCRdb independently ran MiXCR on the 5' RACE reads; one entry per CDR3 protein. The table shows approximately 15,000 distinct CDR3 sequences, with 20% to 25% occurring only once. What was sequenced was PBMCs. These receptors were obtained from a man over 45 in good health. Each CDR3 is given with its conserved first and last residue. Fields, in order: J gene, V gene, D gene, clone size, CDR3 DNA, CDR3 protein. The D gene is left open where the match is weak. Not all rows give a size; the values are once, few, many and, for expanded clones, a class.

j_call: TRBJ2-1; v_call: TRBV5-1; d_call: TRBD2; clone_size: many; cdr3_nt: TGCGCCAGCCGGGGGGAGTATGAGCAGTTCTTC; cdr3_aa: CASRGEYEQFF
j_call: TRBJ2-6; v_call: TRBV5-1; d_call: .; clone_size: .; cdr3_nt: TGCGCCAGCAGCCCACAGGGTAATGGGGCCAACGTCCTGACTTTC; cdr3_aa: CASSPQGNGANVLTF
j_call: TRBJ2-3; v_call: TRBV6-1; d_call: .; clone_size: many; cdr3_nt: TGTGCCAGCAGTGAAAGGGACGGACCTTACAGGGCCGAAGATACGCAGTATTTT; cdr3_aa: CASSERDGPYRAEDTQYF
j_call: TRBJ2-1; v_call: TRBV5-5; d_call: TRBD1; clone_size: many; cdr3_nt: TGTGCCAGCAGCCGGGACAGGTTTGAGCAGTTCTTC; cdr3_aa: CASSRDRFEQFF
j_call: TRBJ1-3; v_call: TRBV20-1; d_call: .; clone_size: medium-sized; cdr3_nt: TGCAGTGCCCCTCCGGGTCATTCTGGAAACACCATATATTTT; cdr3_aa: CSAPPGHSGNTIYF
j_call: TRBJ2-2; v_call: TRBV20-1; d_call: TRBD1; clone_size: many; cdr3_nt: TGCAGTGCTAGTGGACCGGGACAGGGTAGTGCCGGGGAGCTGTTTTTT; cdr3_aa: CSASGPGQGSAGELFF
j_call: TRBJ2-7; v_call: TRBV20-1; d_call: .; clone_size: many; cdr3_nt: TGCAGTGCTAGAGAGCCAGGACGGGGGGCCGACGAGCAGTACTTC; cdr3_aa: CSAREPGRGADEQYF
j_call: TRBJ2-7; v_call: TRBV20-1; d_call: .; clone_size: many; cdr3_nt: TGCAGTGCTCCAAAGGCCCACCTAAATTGGGACGAGCAGTACTTC; cdr3_aa: CSAPKAHLNWDEQYF
j_call: TRBJ2-7; v_call: TRBV6-5; d_call: TRBD1; clone_size: many; cdr3_nt: TGTGCCAGCAGTTACGGGTCAGGGGGCTCCTACGAGCAGTACTTC; cdr3_aa: CASSYGSGGSYEQYF
j_call: TRBJ2-7; v_call: TRBV7-2; d_call: .; clone_size: many; cdr3_nt: TGTGCCAGCAGCGTAGGTATCTCAAGCGGGCAGTACTTC; cdr3_aa: CASSVGISSGQYF
j_call: TRBJ2-5; v_call: TRBV7-9; d_call: .; clone_size: .; cdr3_nt: TGTGCCAGCAGCTTAGCTCCCGCCGAGACCCAGTACTTC; cdr3_aa: CASSLAPAETQYF
j_call: TRBJ2-7; v_call: TRBV20-1; d_call: TRBD2; clone_size: many; cdr3_nt: TGCAGTGCCTACCCTAGCGGGAGCTACGAGCAGTACTTC; cdr3_aa: CSAYPSGSYEQYF
j_call: TRBJ1-4; v_call: TRBV9; d_call: TRBD1; clone_size: once; cdr3_nt: TGTGCCAGCAGCGCCGCAGGGGGACCCACTAATGAAAAACTGTTTTTT; cdr3_aa: CASSAAGGPTNEKLFF
j_call: TRBJ2-7; v_call: TRBV7-2; d_call: .; clone_size: many; cdr3_nt: TGTGCCAGCAGCTCGGGGACAACTCCTACCTACGAGCAGTACTTC; cdr3_aa: CASSSGTTPTYEQYF
j_call: TRBJ2-1; v_call: TRBV10-3; d_call: TRBD2; clone_size: .; cdr3_nt: TGTGCCATCAGTAGCGGGAGCCACAATGAGCAGTTCTTC; cdr3_aa: CAISSGSHNEQFF
j_call: TRBJ2-1; v_call: TRBV5-1; d_call: .; clone_size: .; cdr3_nt: TGCGCCAGCAGCTTGGATGTGGGAGAGTTCAATGAGCAGTTCTTC; cdr3_aa: CASSLDVGEFNEQFF
j_call: TRBJ2-3; v_call: TRBV20-1; d_call: .; clone_size: many; cdr3_nt: TGCAGTGCTAGCCCGCAGACAAATACGCAGTATTTT; cdr3_aa: CSASPQTNTQYF
j_call: TRBJ2-1; v_call: TRBV29-1; d_call: TRBD2; clone_size: medium-sized; cdr3_nt: TGCAGCGTTGGACTAGCGGGAGACAATGAGCAGTTCTTC; cdr3_aa: CSVGLAGDNEQFF
j_call: TRBJ2-1; v_call: TRBV20-1; d_call: .; clone_size: many; cdr3_nt: TGCAGTGCATCCCTCCGGGTCTCGGGGAATGAGCAGTTCTTC; cdr3_aa: CSASLRVSGNEQFF
j_call: TRBJ2-1; v_call: TRBV20-1; d_call: .; clone_size: .; cdr3_nt: TGCAGTATGGGGCCGGCCTACAATGAGCAGTTCTTC; cdr3_aa: CSMGPAYNEQFF
j_call: TRBJ2-3; v_call: TRBV29-1; d_call: .; clone_size: many; cdr3_nt: TGCAGCGTTGTCTACAGCGGAGATACGCAGTATTTT; cdr3_aa: CSVVYSGDTQYF
j_call: TRBJ2-3; v_call: TRBV29-1; d_call: .; clone_size: once; cdr3_nt: TGCAGCGTTGAACCCGGGGGCACAGATACGCAGTATTTT; cdr3_aa: CSVEPGGTDTQYF
j_call: TRBJ2-5; v_call: TRBV20-1; d_call: .; clone_size: many; cdr3_nt: TGCAGTGCCCCGGAGACCCAGTACTTC; cdr3_aa: CSAPETQYF
j_call: TRBJ2-7; v_call: TRBV20-1; d_call: TRBD1; clone_size: many; cdr3_nt: TGCAGTGCTAGAGCCCCGACAGGGAGAACCCACGAGCAGTACTTC; cdr3_aa: CSARAPTGRTHEQYF
j_call: TRBJ2-5; v_call: TRBV12-3/TRBV12-4; d_call: .; clone_size: once; cdr3_nt: TGTGCCAGCAGTTTATCGGCAGGGGAGACCCAGTACTTC; cdr3_aa: CASSLSAGETQYF
j_call: TRBJ2-5; v_call: TRBV20-1; d_call: .; clone_size: .; cdr3_nt: TGCAGTGCTAGAGAGGGTAAAAGTGGTAGGGAGACCCAGTACTTC; cdr3_aa: CSAREGKSGRETQYF
j_call: TRBJ2-5; v_call: TRBV28; d_call: TRBD1; clone_size: .; cdr3_nt: TGTGCCAGCAGGGGGGACAGGGACCAAGAGACCCAGTACTTC; cdr3_aa: CASRGDRDQETQYF
j_call: TRBJ2-6; v_call: TRBV7-2; d_call: .; clone_size: many; cdr3_nt: TGTGCCAGCAGGTTGGCCTCTGGGGCCAACGTCCTGACTTTC; cdr3_aa: CASRLASGANVLTF
j_call: TRBJ2-1; v_call: TRBV28; d_call: TRBD2; clone_size: medium-sized; cdr3_nt: TGTGCCAGCAGCCCGGGAGGCGCGTCCTACAATGAGCAGTTCTTC; cdr3_aa: CASSPGGASYNEQFF
j_call: TRBJ2-6; v_call: TRBV6-6; d_call: TRBD1; clone_size: many; cdr3_nt: TGTGCCAGCAGTTACCGGGGACAGCTAATCTCTGGGGCCAACGTCCTGACTTTC; cdr3_aa: CASSYRGQLISGANVLTF
j_call: TRBJ2-1; v_call: TRBV5-6; d_call: .; clone_size: .; cdr3_nt: TGTGCCAGCAGCTTGATAGGGGCTGAGCAGTTCTTC; cdr3_aa: CASSLIGAEQFF
j_call: TRBJ2-1; v_call: TRBV9; d_call: TRBD2; clone_size: many; cdr3_nt: TGTGCCAGCAGCGTTAGCGGGACCTCCTACAATGAGCAGTTCTTC; cdr3_aa: CASSVSGTSYNEQFF
j_call: TRBJ2-2; v_call: TRBV5-1; d_call: .; clone_size: many; cdr3_nt: TGCGCCAGCAGCCGATCCATAGCGGATCAGTCCGGGGAGCTGTTTTTT; cdr3_aa: CASSRSIADQSGELFF
j_call: TRBJ1-2; v_call: TRBV7-2; d_call: .; clone_size: once; cdr3_nt: TGTGCCAGCAGTTACCGGTCCGGAGGGGGGCACTATGGCTACACCTTC; cdr3_aa: CASSYRSGGGHYGYTF
j_call: TRBJ1-2; v_call: TRBV12-3/TRBV12-4; d_call: .; clone_size: many; cdr3_nt: TGTGCCAGCAGTCCCCGGGCAGGTTTGCGCTATGGCTACACCTTC; cdr3_aa: CASSPRAGLRYGYTF
j_call: TRBJ2-2; v_call: TRBV5-1; d_call: .; clone_size: many; cdr3_nt: TGCGCCAGCAGCGCGGGACTGCTCACCGGGGAGCTGTTTTTT; cdr3_aa: CASSAGLLTGELFF
j_call: TRBJ2-2; v_call: TRBV4-3; d_call: .; clone_size: medium-sized; cdr3_nt: TGCGCCAGCAGCCAAGGCCCCATCGGGAACACCGGGGAGCTGTTTTTT; cdr3_aa: CASSQGPIGNTGELFF
j_call: TRBJ2-1; v_call: TRBV14; d_call: TRBD2; clone_size: medium-sized; cdr3_nt: TGTGCCAGCAGCGAACCTAGCGGAGGAGGGCCGGATGAGCAGTTCTTC; cdr3_aa: CASSEPSGGGPDEQFF
j_call: TRBJ2-5; v_call: TRBV6-6; d_call: TRBD1; clone_size: medium-sized; cdr3_nt: TGTGCCAGCAGTATCGCCCCCGGGACAGGGGAAGAGACCCAGTACTTC; cdr3_aa: CASSIAPGTGEETQYF
j_call: TRBJ1-4; v_call: TRBV20-1; d_call: .; clone_size: medium-sized; cdr3_nt: TGCAGTGCTAGACACTGGACCCTAAATGAAAAACTGTTTTTT; cdr3_aa: CSARHWTLNEKLFF
j_call: TRBJ1-1; v_call: TRBV11-2; d_call: .; clone_size: many; cdr3_nt: TGTGCCAGCAGCTTCTCCCGGGGGGCTGAAGCTTTCTTT; cdr3_aa: CASSFSRGAEAFF
j_call: TRBJ2-1; v_call: TRBV5-1; d_call: TRBD2; clone_size: many; cdr3_nt: TGCGCCAGCAGCTTGGGGGGGGGGACTTTAACCCATGAGCAGTTCTTC; cdr3_aa: CASSLGGGTLTHEQFF
j_call: TRBJ2-1; v_call: TRBV29-1; d_call: .; clone_size: medium-sized; cdr3_nt: TGCAGCGTTGAGGAGTCCCATGAGCAGTTCTTC; cdr3_aa: CSVEESHEQFF
j_call: TRBJ1-1; v_call: TRBV20-1; d_call: TRBD1; clone_size: many; cdr3_nt: TGCAGTGCTAGGAGGGCAGGGGGCTTGAACACTGAAGCTTTCTTT; cdr3_aa: CSARRAGGLNTEAFF
j_call: TRBJ2-7; v_call: TRBV10-3; d_call: .; clone_size: many; cdr3_nt: TGTGCCATCTCGACTGAAACCTACGAGCAGTACTTC; cdr3_aa: CAISTETYEQYF
j_call: TRBJ2-1; v_call: TRBV14; d_call: .; clone_size: many; cdr3_nt: TGTGCCAGCAGCCAAGGGATAGGTAACTTGAACAATGAGCAGTTCTTC; cdr3_aa: CASSQGIGNLNNEQFF
j_call: TRBJ2-1; v_call: TRBV20-1; d_call: .; clone_size: many; cdr3_nt: TGCAGTGCTAGAACGTTGGTGGGGAGAGGATACAATGAGCAGTTCTTC; cdr3_aa: CSARTLVGRGYNEQFF
j_call: TRBJ1-5; v_call: TRBV4-3; d_call: .; clone_size: many; cdr3_nt: TGCGCCAGCAGCCAAGTGAGTCCGCGGGGAGGGGTGAATCAGCCCCAGCATTTT; cdr3_aa: CASSQVSPRGGVNQPQHF
j_call: TRBJ2-1; v_call: TRBV7-2; d_call: .; clone_size: many; cdr3_nt: TGTGCCAGCAGCACCCAGGGGTCGGTTTCCTACAATGAGCAGTTCTTC; cdr3_aa: CASSTQGSVSYNEQFF
j_call: TRBJ1-1; v_call: TRBV7-2; d_call: TRBD1; clone_size: many; cdr3_nt: TGTGCCAGCAGCTTAGAGTGGACAGGGAGGACTGAAGCTTTCTTT; cdr3_aa: CASSLEWTGRTEAFF
j_call: TRBJ1-4; v_call: TRBV5-1; d_call: TRBD1; clone_size: many; cdr3_nt: TGCGCCAGCAAGGACAGGGGAGGAACTAATGAAAAACTGTTTTTT; cdr3_aa: CASKDRGGTNEKLFF
j_call: TRBJ2-7; v_call: TRBV6-1; d_call: TRBD2; clone_size: .; cdr3_nt: TGTGCCAGCACCCTGACTAGCGGGAGGTTCTACGAGCAGTACTTC; cdr3_aa: CASTLTSGRFYEQYF
j_call: TRBJ1-4; v_call: TRBV28; d_call: TRBD1; clone_size: medium-sized; cdr3_nt: TGTGCCAGCAGTTTATCAGGACAGGGTTTGGGATTGGCTAATGAAAAACTGTTTTTT; cdr3_aa: CASSLSGQGLGLANEKLFF
j_call: TRBJ2-7; v_call: TRBV3-1; d_call: .; clone_size: few; cdr3_nt: TGTGCCAGCAGCCGCGCCACGGGGGTCTACGAGCAGTACTTC; cdr3_aa: CASSRATGVYEQYF
j_call: TRBJ2-1; v_call: TRBV21-1; d_call: .; clone_size: few; cdr3_nt: TGTGCCAGCAGCAAAACGGCCTGCCCCCTAAGCTCCTACAATGAGCAGTTCTTC; cdr3_aa: CASSKTACPLSSYNEQFF
j_call: TRBJ2-2; v_call: TRBV6-2/TRBV6-3; d_call: .; clone_size: medium-sized; cdr3_nt: TGTGCCACCCGAGTACAGCTTGCGAACACCGGGGAGCTGTTTTTT; cdr3_aa: CATRVQLANTGELFF
j_call: TRBJ1-5; v_call: TRBV7-2; d_call: .; clone_size: many; cdr3_nt: TGTGCCAGCAGCTTAGGACTGAGCAATCAGCCCCAGCATTTT; cdr3_aa: CASSLGLSNQPQHF